Listed below are T cell receptor beta chains from one sample, sequenced in a study of blood T cell repertoires in COVID-19. Profiled with immunoSEQ multiplex PCR; TCRdb holds only in-frame clones, not every one. The table includes roughly 180,000 clones, less than 90% detected once. Material: PBMCs or T cells enriched from blood (not recorded which). The receptors shown here come from a woman aged 50 to 60 who had recovered from COVID-19. Both conserved end residues are part of each CDR3. Not every row has a clone size; where given, it reads once, few, many or a size class.

CDR3	V	J	size
CASSYGQGSFGYTF	TRBV6-2/TRBV6-3	TRBJ1-2	.
CAWSGHPNTEAFF	TRBV30	TRBJ1-1	once
CASSSGTGVNTGELFF	TRBV7-2	TRBJ2-2	.
CAWRPSGSTEAFF	TRBV30	TRBJ1-1	.
CASSGGGPPGNTIYF	TRBV9	TRBJ1-3	.
CASSQDLGTSTDEQFF	TRBV4-1	TRBJ2-1	.
CASRRGGPTWAEAFF	TRBV2	TRBJ1-1	.
CASSRERSNTGELFF	TRBV2	TRBJ2-2	few
CASSPPGGGNTEAFF	TRBV7-3	TRBJ1-1	.
CASSVTGEDIQYF	TRBV19	TRBJ2-4	.
CAIRPGGPRNYGYTF	TRBV10-3	TRBJ1-2	.
CASSKDGLAGALSTDTQYF	TRBV21-1	TRBJ2-3	.
CASSTTQGSNEKLFF	TRBV7-8	TRBJ1-4	few
CASSLGLAGRHEQFF	TRBV27	TRBJ2-1	.
CASSMGGPYGYTF	TRBV19	TRBJ1-2	few
CATSGYANEQFF	TRBV24-1	TRBJ2-1	.
CASSLEGLTSYNSPLHF	TRBV7-8	TRBJ1-6	.
CASSDSDRGWANTEAFF	TRBV6-4	TRBJ1-1	.
CASSFGQNTEAFF	TRBV5-4	TRBJ1-1	.
CASSSAYGGSNEQFF	TRBV11-2	TRBJ2-1	.
CSARQGVDGYTF	TRBV29-1	TRBJ1-2	once
CASTPAGVNTGELFF	TRBV6-6	TRBJ2-2	.
CASSQDRGGATNEKLFF	TRBV3-1/TRBV3-2	TRBJ1-4	.
CAWAGTGPSPLHF	TRBV30	TRBJ1-6	once
CASSLIRGMLNTEAFF	TRBV5-8	TRBJ1-1	few
CASSQTGGSKKLFF	TRBV3-1/TRBV3-2	TRBJ1-4	.
CASVPGRRAAQFF	TRBV28	TRBJ2-1	.
CASSLLSRGILQEQFF	TRBV7-8	TRBJ2-1	.
CAWMGRGGGSYNEQFF	TRBV30	TRBJ2-1	.
CASRKGEGVYTEAFF	TRBV5-1	TRBJ1-1	.
CAWSTAGGINEQFF	TRBV30	TRBJ2-1	once
CASSPRRGGSFSNEQFF	TRBV6-2/TRBV6-3	TRBJ2-1	.
CASRDPGQLGELFF	TRBV28	TRBJ2-2	.
CASSSGPRLAPYTGELFF	TRBV6-2/TRBV6-3	TRBJ2-2	.
CASRDQGARNSPLHF	TRBV6-5	TRBJ1-6	.
CASSKRGDYLQETQYF	TRBV21-1	TRBJ2-5	.
CAIQRGDGYTF	TRBV24-1	TRBJ1-2	.
CASSPVRGSYGYTF	TRBV11-2	TRBJ1-2	.
CASSLIPPSGGPIGETQYF	TRBV28	TRBJ2-5	.
CASSSLAGPSTDTQYF	TRBV7-9	TRBJ2-3	.
CASRYPAQGTGNTIYF	TRBV12-2	TRBJ1-3	few
CASSQGPTKNYGYTF	TRBV7-2	TRBJ1-2	.
CASSFYSNTEAFF	TRBV27	TRBJ1-1	.
CASSVANGVNTEAFF	TRBV9	TRBJ1-1	.
CASSEGRKGLAGSDEQFF	TRBV11-3	TRBJ2-1	many
CASRGTGRAYGYTF	TRBV6-5	TRBJ1-2	.
CASSDIRTGITEAFF	TRBV6-1	TRBJ1-1	.
CASSGGTSAYNEQFF	TRBV9	TRBJ2-1	.
CASSHGQGARDTQYF	TRBV4-2	TRBJ2-3	.
CASSLPGGNYGYTF	TRBV28	TRBJ1-2	.
CAWSVGTRVDTQYF	TRBV30	TRBJ2-3	.
CASRQSPGAGITEAFF	TRBV7-8	TRBJ1-1	.
CSVVQGTEAFF	TRBV29-1	TRBJ1-1	.
CASSYSVQGSSPLHF	TRBV6-6	TRBJ1-6	.
CASSWGQGWTEAFF	TRBV5-6	TRBJ1-1	.